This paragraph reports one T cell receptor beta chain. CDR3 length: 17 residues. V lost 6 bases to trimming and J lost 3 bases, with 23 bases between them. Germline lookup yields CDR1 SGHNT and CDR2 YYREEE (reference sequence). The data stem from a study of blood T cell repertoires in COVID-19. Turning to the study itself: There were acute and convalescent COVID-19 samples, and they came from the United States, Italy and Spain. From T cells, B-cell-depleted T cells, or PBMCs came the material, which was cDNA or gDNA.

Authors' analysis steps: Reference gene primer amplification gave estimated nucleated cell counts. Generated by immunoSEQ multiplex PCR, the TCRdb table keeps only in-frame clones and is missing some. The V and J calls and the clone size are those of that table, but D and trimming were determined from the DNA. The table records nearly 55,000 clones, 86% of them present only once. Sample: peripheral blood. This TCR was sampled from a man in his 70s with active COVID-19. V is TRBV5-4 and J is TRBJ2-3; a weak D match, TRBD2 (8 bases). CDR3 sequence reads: CASTPLRGRGVTDTQYF. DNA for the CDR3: TGTGCCAGCACCCCCCTGAGGGGGCGGGGGGTGACAGATACGCAGTATTTT.